The 31 T cell receptor beta chains below were found in one sample sequenced in a study of metastatic and nonmetastatic thyroid tumors. TCRdb ran MiXCR on the PCR reads. The repertoire includes just over 70,000 clones, roughly 18% of them detected once, and around 13% sits in the top ten. No treatment had been given to any patient before thyroid surgery. The specimen sequenced was blood. The receptors shown here come from a female donor with papillary thyroid cancer or a benign thyroid nodule (not recorded which). Some clones in this sample may be carry-over from other donors' samples.

This clone was observed many times. The rearrangement uses TRBV27 and TRBJ1-2, with 8 positions matching TRBD1. The CDR3 is made up of 17 amino acids. V lost 5 bases, J lost 8 bases, and 19 bases stayed unmatched. Germline V gives CDR1 MNHEY, CDR2 SMNVEV (reference sequence). The DNA for the CDR3 is TGTGCCAGCAGTCCTAATGGGCAACCAGGGGGCGCGGGGGGCTACACCTTC. Translation gives CASSPNGQPGGAGGYTF.

The chain couples TRBV20-1 to TRBJ2-7; 7 nucleotides agree with TRBD2. Germline lookup yields CDR1 DFQATT and CDR2 SNEGSKA (reference sequence). The CDR3 is made up of 15 amino acids. The trim removed 1 base at V and 2 bases at J, leaving 8 bases unmatched. The CDR3 DNA reads as TGCAGTGCTAGAGGGATGAGCGGGGCAACCTACGAGCAGTACTTC. Translated, it gives CSARGMSGATYEQYF.

This clone has ten or more counts. CDR3 sequence (DNA): TGTGCCACCTCCTACCACGACCAAGAGACCCAGTACTTC. It specifies CATSYHDQETQYF. The rearrangement links TRBV27 to TRBJ2-5; D call uncertain. Trimming removed 10 bases at V and 0 bases at J, with 12 bases between. The CDR3 consists of 13 residues. The V gene's germline CDR1 is MNHEY and CDR2 SMNVEV (reference sequence).

V usage is TRBV6-2 or TRBV6-3 and J usage is TRBJ1-1; the match to TRBD1 covers 9 bases. Germline-derived CDR1 and CDR2 are MNHEY and SVGEGT. The CDR3 consists of 14 residues. With V trimmed by 11 bases and J by 2 bases, 9 bases remained unmatched. The CDR3 region is CAAGQGLSNTEAFF. For the CDR3, the DNA is TGTGCCGCGGGACAGGGTCTTTCAAACACTGAAGCTTTCTTT.

This clone was observed a few times. The chain employs TRBV4-1 and TRBJ2-2; D gene uncertain. The V gene's germline CDR1 is MGHRA and CDR2 YSYEKL. The ends were cut back, 0 bases at V and 5 bases at J, with 7 bases in the middle. The CDR3 runs 14 residues. The CDR3 spells CASSQDRHTGELFF. DNA for the CDR3: TGCGCCAGCAGCCAAGATCGGCATACCGGGGAGCTGTTTTTT.

This clone was detected many times. The V gene is TRBV25-1, the J gene TRBJ1-6; no clear D gene. Deletions cut 6 bases from V and 6 bases from J, with 9 bases between. This CDR3 has 13 amino acids. Germline V gene data show CDR1 as MGHDK and CDR2 as SYGVNS. The DNA for the CDR3 is TGTGCCAGCAGGTTAGGCACTAATTCACCCCTCCACTTT. Amino acids: CASRLGTNSPLHF.

This clone was counted at least ten times. DNA of the CDR3: TGTGCCAGTAGTAAAGGGGGATACAGGGAAGACACCTTC. This translates into CASSKGGYREDTF. The V and J genes are TRBV19 and TRBJ1-2; perhaps TRBD1 as D (6 bases). V was trimmed by 4 bases and J by 12 bases, leaving 18 bases between them. This CDR3 is 13 amino acids long. Germline loops: CDR1 LNHDA, CDR2 SQIVND (reference sequence).

V usage is TRBV18 and J usage is TRBJ2-1, with no clear D. The CDR3 runs 15 residues. Trimming stripped 0 bases from V and 8 bases from J, with 14 bases between. Germline loops: CDR1 KGHSH, CDR2 LQKENI. The CDR3 DNA sequence: TGTGCCAGCTCACCACCGGGGAAACTTGGCGATGAGCAGTTCTTC. It specifies CASSPPGKLGDEQFF.

This clone showed up many times. J is TRBJ1-1 and V is TRBV12-3 or TRBV12-4; D possibly corresponds to TRBD1 (5 bases). The germline V and J ends were trimmed by 7 bases and 9 bases, with 15 bases remaining between them. The CDR3 covers 12 residues. The CDR3: CASTPSGPKAFF. CDR3 nucleotides: TGTGCCAGCACCCCCTCGGGACCGAAAGCTTTCTTT.

This clone was seen a handful of times. The chain uses TRBV6-1 and TRBJ1-1; D unclear. Germline V lookup: CDR1 MNHNS, CDR2 SASEGT. Trimming stripped 7 bases from V and 10 bases from J, with 19 bases between. The CDR3 is 13 amino acids. CDR3 sequence (DNA): TGTGCCAGCATCTACCAACAGACGGAGGGAGCTTTCTTT. Translating it yields CASIYQQTEGAFF.

This clone showed up many times. The chain joins TRBV27 to TRBJ2-7; D perhaps matches TRBD1 (6 bases). Germline V gene lookup returns CDR1 MNHEY and CDR2 SMNVEV (reference sequence). V gave up 5 bases and J gave up 3 bases, with 14 bases separating them. The CDR3 consists of 14 residues. The CDR3 loop is CASSGRGSYYEQYF. The CDR3 DNA sequence: TGTGCCAGCAGTGGCAGGGGAAGTTACTACGAGCAGTACTTC.

V gene TRBV9 combines with J gene TRBJ2-3, with D maybe TRBD1 (5 bases). Trimming left V 6 bases short and J 2 bases short, with 13 bases between. Germline V gives CDR1 SGDLS, CDR2 YYNGEE. The CDR3 is made up of 14 amino acids. CDR3 residues: CASNLVGHTDTQYF. In DNA, the CDR3 is TGTGCCAGCAACTTAGTGGGGCACACAGATACGCAGTATTTT.

This clone was counted many times. The chain is built from TRBV27 and TRBJ1-5; D not certain. Trimming removed 2 bases from V and 3 bases from J, with 8 bases in between. Germline V gives CDR1 MNHEY, CDR2 SMNVEV (reference sequence). The CDR3 has 14 residues. Here the CDR3 DNA reads TGTGCCAGCAGTTTAGAGCCGGCCAATCAGCCCCAGCATTTT. Amino acid sequence: CASSLEPANQPQHF.

Comment on this clone: The sample carries other DNA sequences with the same CDR3. V gene TRBV5-4 combines with J gene TRBJ2-5; TRBD2 aligns across 7 bases. Trimming removed 4 bases from V and 2 bases from J; junction bases left unmatched: 8. CDR3 length: 15 amino acids. Per germline, CDR1 SGHNT and CDR2 YYREEE (reference sequence). The chain's CDR3 is CASSRPGGGQETQYF. The CDR3 DNA reads as TGTGCCAGCAGCCGACCCGGGGGAGGGCAAGAGACCCAGTACTTC.

In this sample, this clone turned up many times. The chain employs TRBV11-3 and TRBJ1-1; 9 bases are a match to TRBD1. Germline V CDR1 and CDR2: SGHNT, YENEEA. This CDR3 comprises 16 residues. Losses at the gene ends were 5 bases for V and 0 bases for J; bases not matched to a gene: 7. DNA of the CDR3: TGTGCCAGCAGCGTCGGGACAGGGAGAGTGAACACTGAAGCTTTCTTT. Amino acid sequence: CASSVGTGRVNTEAFF.

This clone was found a few times. The CDR3 DNA reads as TGTGCCTGGAGTAAGAACGGCGCCTACGAGCAGTACTTC. Amino acid sequence: CAWSKNGAYEQYF. The V gene is TRBV30, the J gene TRBJ2-7; D unclear. CDR1 and CDR2 from the germline V gene are GTSNPN and SVGIG (reference sequence). The CDR3 extends over 13 amino acids. Trimming shortened V by 2 bases and J by 2 bases, and 10 bases separated the two germline ends. Full variable domain (missing parts from reference TRBV30 and TRBJ2-7): SQTIHQWPATLVQPVGSPLSLECTVEGTSNPNLYWYRQAAGRGLQLLFYSVGIGQISSEVPQNLSASRPQDRQFILSSKKLLLSDSGFYLCAWSKNGAYEQYFGPGTRLTVT.

This clone was recorded a few times. The CDR3 coding sequence is TGTGCCAGCAGTTACCCCGGGACAGACGAGCAGTACTTC. Residues: CASSYPGTDEQYF. The genes are TRBV25-1 and TRBJ2-7, with 7 bases aligning to TRBD1. CDR1 and CDR2 from the germline V gene are MGHDK and SYGVNS. After removal of 5 bases from V and 5 bases from J, the junction contained 6 bases not matched to a gene. CDR3 length: 13 amino acids.

V and J are TRBV6-2 or TRBV6-3 and TRBJ2-4; D is undetermined. V lost 5 bases to trimming and J lost 0 bases, with 8 bases between them. Germline loops: CDR1 MNHEY, CDR2 SVGEGT. CDR3 length: 14 amino acids. CDR3 sequence reads: CASSIRLAKNIQYF. In DNA, the CDR3 is TGTGCCAGCAGTATCAGATTAGCCAAAAACATTCAGTACTTC.

This clone was observed once. The CDR3 is CASSTGGSAHEQYF. The CDR3 DNA reads TGTGCCAGCAGCACCGGCGGGAGCGCCCACGAGCAGTACTTC. The chain links TRBV5-4 to TRBJ2-7; 7 positions agree with TRBD2. V lost 4 bases to trimming and J lost 5 bases; unmatched junction nucleotides: 9. CDR1 and CDR2 from the germline V gene are SGHNT and YYREEE (reference sequence). The CDR3 is 14 residues long.

In its sample, this clone was seen many times. A read error may account for a junction end that differs from germline. This sequence joins TRBV18 and TRBJ1-5; D gene uncertain. The CDR3 loop spans 11 amino acids. Looked up from germline, CDR1 is KGHSH and CDR2 is LQKENI. The CDR3 bases are TGTGCCAGCACACCGGATCAGCCCCAGCATTTT. It codes for CASTPDQPQHF. The full variable domain, with the rest looked up from reference TRBV18 and TRBJ1-5, is NAGVMQNPRHLVRRRGQEARLRCSPMKGHSHVYWYRQLPEEGLKFMVYLQKENIIDESGMPKERFSAEFPKEGPSILRIQQVVRGDSAAYFCASTPDQPQHFGDGTRLSIL.

V and J are TRBV30 and TRBJ1-4; D gene unclear. The V and J ends lost 3 bases and 7 bases respectively, with 12 bases between them. This CDR3 is 13 amino acids long. In germline, CDR1 is GTSNPN, CDR2 SVGIG (reference sequence). The CDR3 protein is CAWREGVGEKLFF. The CDR3 DNA reads TGTGCCTGGAGGGAGGGCGTGGGTGAAAAACTGTTTTTT.

This rearrangement joins TRBV30 to TRBJ1-1; D might be TRBD1 (6 bases). This CDR3 region has 14 residues. Germline CDR1 and CDR2: GTSNPN and SVGIG (reference sequence). V lost 2 bases and J lost 1, with 11 bases in between. Here the CDR3 reads CAWSSGHGNTEAFF. For the CDR3, the DNA is TGTGCCTGGAGTTCGGGACACGGGAACACTGAAGCTTTCTTT.

Many counts were recorded for this clone. The chain has TRBV5-6 and TRBJ1-2; 7 positions agree with TRBD1. In germline, CDR1 is SGHDT, CDR2 YYEEEE. This CDR3 is built from 14 residues. J lost 4 bases, V lost 4 bases, and 7 bases had no gene match. The CDR3 is CASSLEGAFYGYTF. Here the CDR3 DNA reads TGTGCCAGCAGCCTTGAGGGGGCGTTCTATGGCTACACCTTC.

This clone was counted between two and nine times. This may be a read error, as it is one base from a much larger clone. The sample carries other DNA sequences with the same CDR3. V and J are TRBV7-9 and TRBJ2-1, with D possibly TRBD2 on 6 matching bases. Germline V lookup: CDR1 SEHNR, CDR2 FQNEAQ (reference sequence). This CDR3 spans 13 amino acids. Between the trimmed V and J ends, which lost 0 bases and 6 bases, there was a span of 6 bases. The CDR3 sequence is CASSLASGNEQFF. CDR3 bases: TGTGCCAGCAGCTTAGCTAGCGGCAATGAGCAGTTCTTC.

The chain carries TRBV5-1 and TRBJ2-3, with D possibly called TRBD1 or TRBD2 (5 bases each). V was shortened by 3 bases and J by 1 base, with 15 bases between the two germline ends. This CDR3 region has 16 residues. Germline CDR1 SGHRS, CDR2 YFSETQ. The chain's CDR3 is CASSWQGTAGTDTQYF. The CDR3 nucleotides read TGCGCCAGCAGCTGGCAGGGAACAGCGGGCACAGATACGCAGTATTTT.

This clone was seen many times. This sequence joins TRBV7-6 and TRBJ2-7; D is unclear. Deletions cut 1 base from V and 3 bases from J, with 7 bases between. Germline V gene sequence: CDR1 SGHVS, CDR2 FNYEAQ. The CDR3 has 13 residues. CDR3 protein: CASSLDQNYEQYF. DNA for the CDR3: TGTGCCAGCAGCTTAGACCAGAACTACGAGCAGTACTTC.

This clone came up a few times. This CDR3 is CASSLRGQYGYTF. CDR3 nucleotide sequence: TGTGCCAGCAGCTTGCGGGGACAGTATGGCTACACCTTC. The rearrangement joins TRBV5-4 to TRBJ1-2, with TRBD1 identical over 7 bases. With V trimmed by 1 base and J by 5 bases, 2 bases remained unmatched. The CDR3 length is 13 residues. Looked up from germline, CDR1 is SGHNT and CDR2 is YYREEE (reference sequence).

At least ten counts were recorded for this clone. The V gene is TRBV6-4, the J gene TRBJ2-7, with no clear D. Trimming removed 7 bases at V and 1 base at J, with 14 bases between. Germline V gene data show CDR1 as MRHNA and CDR2 as SNTAGT. This CDR3 has 14 residues. In DNA form, the CDR3 reads TGTGCCAGCAAAATCACAGAAAATTCCTACGAGCAGTACTTC. Protein: CASKITENSYEQYF.

V usage is TRBV5-1 and J usage is TRBJ1-6; D possibly corresponds to TRBD1 (5 bases). V lost 1 base to trimming and J lost 17 bases, with 22 bases between them. This CDR3 has 15 amino acids. The germline V gene encodes CDR1 SGHRS and CDR2 YFSETQ. CDR3 sequence reads: CASSLWGETNSPIHF. CDR3 DNA: TGCGCCAGCAGCTTGTGGGGGGAGACGAATTCACCAATCCACTTT. Looking up the rest from reference TRBV5-1 and TRBJ1-6 gives the full variable domain: KAGVTQTPRYLIKTRGQQVTLSCSPISGHRSVSWYQQTPGQGLQFLFEYFSETQRNKGNFPGRFSGRQFSNSRSEMNVSTLELGDSALYLCASSLWGETNSPIHFGNGTRLTVT.

This clone was seen more than once but under ten times. A much larger clone is a single base away; this may be a read error. The V and J genes are TRBV28 and TRBJ2-1; D gene ambiguous. Germline CDR1 is MDHEN and CDR2 is SYDVKM. The CDR3 is 11 residues long. With 3 bases removed from V and 14 bases from J, the gap between germline ends came to 11 bases. CDR3 residues: CASSFQRGKFF. The CDR3 nucleotides are TGTGCCAGCAGTTTCCAGCGTGGGAAGTTCTTC.

The chain links TRBV11-2 to TRBJ1-2; possibly TRBD1 for D (5 bases). The CDR3 has 16 residues. CDR1 is SGHAT and CDR2 is FQNNGV in the germline V gene. The germline V and J ends were trimmed by 5 bases and 4 bases, with 20 bases remaining between them. For the CDR3, the DNA is TGTGCCAGCAGCCCCCCGCTCGTCAGGGAGAGCTATGGCTACACCTTC. Its protein is CASSPPLVRESYGYTF. Looking up the rest from reference TRBV11-2 and TRBJ1-2 gives the full variable domain: EAGVAQSPRYKIIEKRQSVAFWCNPISGHATLYWYQQILGQGPKLLIQFQNNGVVDDSQLPKDRFSAERLKGVDSTLKIQPAKLEDSAVYLCASSPPLVRESYGYTFGSGTRLTVV.